The T cell receptor (beta chain) described here comes from a study of control samples from healthy donors and cancer patients. V was clipped by 3 bases and J by 2 bases; unmatched bases: 6. Germline CDR1 is SGHTA and CDR2 is FQGNSA. This CDR3 contains 15 residues. Sequencing used immunoSEQ multiplex PCR; TCRdb keeps in-frame clones, though not all of them. The sample lists about 120,000 clones; approximately 91% were seen once. The TCR was taken from a woman aged 18-30 years in good health. The sequencing sample was made of blood. The chain carries TRBV7-2 and TRBJ2-5; 7 nucleotides match TRBD2. The CDR3 coding sequence is TGTGCCAGCAGCTTGGCGGGAGTCCCTCAAGAGACCCAGTACTTC. The encoded protein is CASSLAGVPQETQYF.